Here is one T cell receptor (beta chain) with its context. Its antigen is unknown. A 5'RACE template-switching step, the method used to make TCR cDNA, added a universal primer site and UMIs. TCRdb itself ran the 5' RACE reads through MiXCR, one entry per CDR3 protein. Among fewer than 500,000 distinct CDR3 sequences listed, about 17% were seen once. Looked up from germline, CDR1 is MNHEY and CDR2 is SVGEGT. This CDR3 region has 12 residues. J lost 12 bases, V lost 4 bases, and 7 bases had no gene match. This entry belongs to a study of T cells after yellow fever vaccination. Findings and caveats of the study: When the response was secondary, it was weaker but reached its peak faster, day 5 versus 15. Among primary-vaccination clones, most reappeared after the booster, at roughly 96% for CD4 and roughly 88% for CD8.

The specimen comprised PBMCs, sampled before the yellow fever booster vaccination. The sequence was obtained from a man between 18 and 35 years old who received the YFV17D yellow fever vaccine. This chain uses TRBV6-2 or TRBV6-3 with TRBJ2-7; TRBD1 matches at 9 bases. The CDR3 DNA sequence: TGTGCCAGCAGTTTTGGACAGGGGAAATTGTACTTC. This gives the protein CASSFGQGKLYF.